This entry concerns a single TCR beta chain. Its antigen is undetermined. This sample stems from a study of shared clonotypes between healthy human individuals. A split of CD4+ cells into CD45RA+ naive and CD45RA-negative memory subsets was performed. Generated by immunoSEQ multiplex PCR, the TCRdb table keeps only in-frame clones and is missing some. The data hold over a million clones, with approximately 98.5% observed a single time. Findings and caveats of the study: Generation probability values for non-shared clonotypes were lower than those for clonotypes shared by all four donors.

Sample: naive CD4+ T cells sorted from blood. Subset meaning: CD45RA+ positively selected. The TCR was taken from a man aged 25 to 45 in good health.

DNA of the CDR3: TGCAGCACTCTGGCCCGGGACCCCACAGATACGCAGTATTTT. This gives the protein CSTLARDPTDTQYF. The chain employs TRBV29-1 and TRBJ2-3; D may be TRBD1 or TRBD2 (5 bases each). CDR3 length: 14 residues. Trimming took 8 bases from V and 2 from J, leaving 17 bases between them. Germline CDR1 reads SQVTM; CDR2 reads ANQGSEA.